One and the same sample provided the 16 T cell receptor beta chains below, sequenced in a study of T cell repertoires in cytomegalovirus infection. No cognate antigen is known for these TCRs. MiXCR, applied by TCRdb to the reads, yields one record per CDR3 protein. The sample shows about 890,000 distinct CDR3 sequences, around 30% of them seen only once. The starting material was cultured CD8+ T cells from PBMCs, obtained from culture after CMV antigen stimulation. These receptors were obtained from a human donor in good health (CMV status not recorded). Some clones in this sample may be carry-over from other donors' samples.

This clonotype was seen a few times. The CDR3 DNA reads TGTGCCAGCAGCTTCACCCGTTTACGAGGGACTGTCACCGGGGAGCTGTTTTTT. Translated, it gives CASSFTRLRGTVTGELFF. The chain has TRBV5-4 and TRBJ2-2; TRBD2 is a possible D gene (6 bases). The germline V gene encodes CDR1 SGHNT and CDR2 YYREEE (reference sequence). Trimming left V 2 bases short and J 4 bases short, with 21 bases between. CDR3 length equals 18 residues.

Only a few counts were recorded for this clonotype. The chain recombines TRBV27 with TRBJ1-1; D is ambiguous. Germline CDR1 and CDR2: MNHEY and SMNVEV (reference sequence). V was pared by 4 bases and J by 4 bases, with 25 bases between. The CDR3 runs to 18 residues. CDR3 sequence (DNA): TGTGCCAGCAGTTGGTTAGTGATAGACCCATCGGGTGGCACTGAAGCTTTCTTT. This translates into CASSWLVIDPSGGTEAFF.

This clonotype was picked up a small number of times. The gene calls are TRBV6-1 and TRBJ1-1; D gene unclear. The ends were cut back, 3 bases at V and 6 bases at J, with 14 bases in the middle. CDR3 length: 14 residues. Germline V gives CDR1 MNHNS, CDR2 SASEGT. The CDR3 here is CASSEATLVAEAFF. The CDR3 bases are TGTGCCAGCAGTGAGGCGACATTGGTCGCTGAAGCTTTCTTT.

The chain has TRBV9 and TRBJ1-4, with 8 bases fitting TRBD1. This CDR3 has 17 residues. J was trimmed by 5 bases and V by 4 bases; bases with no gene match: 13. Germline loops: CDR1 SGDLS, CDR2 YYNGEE. CDR3 coding DNA: TGTGCCAGCAGCCCTCGGGGCAGGGGGCGTTCAAATGAAAAACTGTTTTTT. Its protein product is CASSPRGRGRSNEKLFF.

The genes are TRBV27 and TRBJ2-5; TRBD2 aligns across 10 bases. J gave up 6 bases and V 2 bases, and 3 bases lay outside the gene matches. The germline V gene has CDR1 MNHEY and CDR2 SMNVEV (reference sequence). This CDR3 contains 14 residues. The CDR3 DNA sequence: TGTGCCAGCAGTTTAAGCGGGGGGGCAAAGACCCAGTACTTC. It codes for CASSLSGGAKTQYF.

This clonotype came up a few times. V is TRBV29-1 and J is TRBJ1-2, with a tentative D call TRBD1 (5 bases). V lost 2 bases to trimming and J lost 8 bases, with 18 bases between them. CDR3 length equals 14 residues. Germline lookup yields CDR1 SQVTM and CDR2 ANQGSEA. The CDR3 spells CSVEQGAGDLGYTF. The CDR3 coding sequence is TGCAGCGTTGAACAGGGAGCCGGGGATTTGGGCTACACCTTC.

This clonotype was recorded a few times. The chain joins TRBV19 to TRBJ2-1; unclear D gene. The CDR3 sequence is 11 residues long. CDR1 and CDR2 (germline): LNHDA, SQIVND (reference sequence). The germline V and J ends were trimmed by 8 bases and 1 base, with 3 bases remaining between them. The CDR3 sequence is CASQSYNEQFF. The CDR3 nucleotides are TGTGCCAGTCAATCCTACAATGAGCAGTTCTTC.

The chain joins TRBV27 to TRBJ1-1, with D possibly TRBD1 on 5 matching bases. The CDR3 is made up of 14 amino acids. V was trimmed by 7 bases and J by 1 base, leaving 13 bases between them. Germline-derived CDR1 and CDR2 are MNHEY and SMNVEV (reference sequence). The CDR3 region is CASIRRVPNTEAFF. DNA of the CDR3: TGTGCCAGCATTCGCAGGGTCCCGAACACTGAAGCTTTCTTT.

This clonotype has more than one count but fewer than ten. The chain couples TRBV27 to TRBJ2-1; 11 bases line up with TRBD2. The CDR3 extends over 18 amino acids. V trimming: 0 bases; J trimming: 4 bases; junction bases outside the gene matches: 8. Per germline, CDR1 MNHEY and CDR2 SMNVEV (reference sequence). The CDR3 is CASSLSQVLAGDYNEQFF. The CDR3 DNA follows: TGTGCCAGCAGTTTATCCCAAGTACTAGCGGGGGATTACAATGAGCAGTTCTTC.

For the CDR3, the DNA is TGTGCCAGCAGGGCGGACAGGGTGACGAACACTGAAGCTTTCTTT. It translates to CASRADRVTNTEAFF. The chain employs TRBV2 and TRBJ1-1, with 8 bases lining up with TRBD1. CDR1 is SNHLY, CDR2 FYNNEI, per germline. Trimming at V came to 6 bases and at J to 1 base, leaving 7 bases not matched to a gene. There are 15 residues in the CDR3.

The V and J genes are TRBV6-8 and TRBJ1-2; D possibly corresponds to TRBD1 (5 bases). The CDR3 runs to 13 residues. The germline CDR1 and CDR2 sequences are MNHGY and SAAAGT. The ends were cut back, 10 bases at V and 5 bases at J, with 17 bases in the middle. The CDR3 reads CATDGAWIYGYTF. CDR3 DNA: TGTGCCACCGACGGGGCATGGATTTATGGCTACACCTTC.

J is TRBJ2-2 and V is TRBV6-5; D not certain. Per the germline V gene, CDR1 is MNHEY and CDR2 is SVGAGI. Trimming removed 2 bases at V and 0 bases at J, with 7 bases between. This CDR3 region has 15 residues. The CDR3 loop is CASSYTIANTGELFF. The CDR3, as DNA: TGTGCCAGCAGTTACACTATTGCGAACACCGGGGAGCTGTTTTTT.

This clonotype was detected ten times or more. The genes are TRBV7-3 and TRBJ2-3; TRBD2 matches 7 bases. This CDR3 comprises 14 residues. V shed 5 bases, J shed 4 bases, and the junction held 6 bases outside the gene matches. Germline CDR1 is SGHTA and CDR2 is FQGTGA. The CDR3 sequence: CASSRTSDPDTQYF. The CDR3 nucleotides are TGTGCCAGCAGCCGCACTAGCGACCCAGATACGCAGTATTTT.

This chain uses TRBV5-1 with TRBJ1-1; 7 nucleotides match TRBD1. This CDR3 spans 20 amino acids. Trimming at V came to 2 bases and at J to 3 bases, leaving 22 bases not matched to a gene. From germline, CDR1 is SGHRS and CDR2 YFSETQ. The CDR3 reads CASSFVSLRDSRKTDTEAFF. CDR3 nucleotides: TGCGCCAGCAGCTTTGTTTCCCTCAGGGACAGCCGTAAAACGGACACTGAAGCTTTCTTT.

The sample holds many counts of this clonotype. The chain combines TRBV4-2 with TRBJ1-3; no firm D call. V shed 2 bases and J shed 7 bases, with 15 bases lying between them. The CDR3 consists of 15 residues. Germline V lookup: CDR1 LGHNA, CDR2 YNFKEQ. The CDR3 loop reads CASSQSRTARNTIYF. In DNA, the CDR3 is TGTGCCAGCAGCCAATCCCGGACGGCTCGCAACACCATATATTTT.

This chain connects TRBV6-1 to TRBJ2-5, with 10 bases that match TRBD1. This CDR3 region has 16 residues. Germline V gene data show CDR1 as MNHNS and CDR2 as SASEGT. With 5 bases clipped from V and 3 bases from J, the junction kept 9 bases outside the gene matches. CDR3 bases: TGTGCCAGCAGTTTAGTCCGGGACAGGGGCAAAGAGACCCAGTACTTC. It yields the protein CASSLVRDRGKETQYF.